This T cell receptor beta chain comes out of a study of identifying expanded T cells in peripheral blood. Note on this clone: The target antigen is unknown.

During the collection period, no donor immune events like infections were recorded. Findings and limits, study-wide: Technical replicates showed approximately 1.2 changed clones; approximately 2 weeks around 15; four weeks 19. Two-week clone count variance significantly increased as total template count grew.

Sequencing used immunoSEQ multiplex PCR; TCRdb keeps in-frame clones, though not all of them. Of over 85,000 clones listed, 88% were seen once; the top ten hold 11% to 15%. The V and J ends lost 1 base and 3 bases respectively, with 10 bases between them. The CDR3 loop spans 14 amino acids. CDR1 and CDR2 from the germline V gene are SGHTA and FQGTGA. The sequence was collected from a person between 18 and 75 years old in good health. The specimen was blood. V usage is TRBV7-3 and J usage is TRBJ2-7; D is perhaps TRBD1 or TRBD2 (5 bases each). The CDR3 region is CASSLMGPSYEQYF. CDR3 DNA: TGTGCCAGCAGCTTAATGGGACCTAGCTACGAGCAGTACTTC.